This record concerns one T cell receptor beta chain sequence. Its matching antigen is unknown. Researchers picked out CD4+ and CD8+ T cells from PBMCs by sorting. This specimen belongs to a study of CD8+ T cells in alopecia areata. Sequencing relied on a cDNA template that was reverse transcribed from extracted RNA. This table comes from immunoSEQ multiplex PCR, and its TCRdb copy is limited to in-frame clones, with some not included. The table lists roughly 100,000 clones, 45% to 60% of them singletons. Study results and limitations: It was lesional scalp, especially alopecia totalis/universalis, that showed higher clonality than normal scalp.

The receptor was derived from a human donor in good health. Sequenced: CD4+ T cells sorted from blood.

CDR3 bases: TGTGCCAGCCGGGGAGGGCCTGGAAACACCATATATTTT. Translated: CASRGGPGNTIYF. This chain links TRBV6-5 with TRBJ1-3; D is unclear. Trimming left V 8 bases short and J 2 bases short, with 10 bases between. This CDR3 is 13 amino acids long. Germline CDR1 MNHEY, CDR2 SVGAGI.